A single sample gave rise to the 20 T cell receptor beta chains below, sequenced in a study of cytomegalovirus exposure and HLA in healthy donors. Use of 60 Vbeta and 13 Jbeta primers characterized the PCR. Clones were read by immunoSEQ multiplex PCR, and TCRdb kept only the in-frame ones, dropping some. The sample lists under 150,000 clones, about 76% occurring once. Sequenced: PBMCs. The receptor set was obtained from a woman in her 40s in good health and CMV-seronegative.

In its sample, this clone was seen a few times. DNA for the CDR3: TGCGCCAGCAGCCAGGGGGACAGGGGGCAGGTTGGCTACACCTTC. Protein sequence: CASSQGDRGQVGYTF. The chain employs TRBV4-3 and TRBJ1-2; 12 positions agree with TRBD1. The germline gives CDR1 LGHNA, CDR2 YSLEER. The V gene end was trimmed by 3 bases and the J gene end by 7 bases; junction bases not matched to a gene: 6. CDR3 length equals 15 residues.

The chain employs TRBV4-1 and TRBJ2-7, with TRBD1 as a possible D gene (5 bases). The germline V gene encodes CDR1 MGHRA and CDR2 YSYEKL. There are 15 residues in the CDR3. Trimming shortened V by 0 bases and J by 7 bases, and 16 bases separated the two germline ends. This CDR3 is CASSQDLWGLEEQYF. CDR3 DNA: TGCGCCAGCAGCCAAGATTTATGGGGCTTGGAAGAGCAGTACTTC.

The chain couples TRBV5-1 to TRBJ1-2, with 7 nucleotides matching TRBD1. Germline CDR1 SGHRS, CDR2 YFSETQ. Unmatched junction bases numbered 3, after V lost 0 bases and J lost 4 bases. This CDR3 has 14 residues. Here the CDR3 DNA reads TGCGCCAGCAGCTTGGAAGGGGGCGGCTATGGCTACACCTTC. This sequence encodes CASSLEGGGYGYTF.

This clone showed up many times. The CDR3 is CATGELQGGNTIYF. The CDR3, as DNA: TGTGCCACCGGAGAACTACAGGGAGGAAACACCATATATTTT. The genes are TRBV6-6 and TRBJ1-3, with D perhaps TRBD1 (6 bases). Germline values: CDR1 MNHNY, CDR2 SVGAGI (reference sequence). The V gene lost 10 bases and the J gene lost 4 bases, with 17 bases spanning the gap. The CDR3 covers 14 residues.

The chain carries TRBV19 and TRBJ2-3; 11 nucleotides match TRBD2. J lost 4 bases, V lost 3 bases, and 9 bases had no gene match. The CDR3 totals 17 residues. Germline V gives CDR1 LNHDA, CDR2 SQIVND (reference sequence). The DNA for the CDR3 is TGTGCCAGTAGTATGAGGGACCTAGCGGGGGGTGCAGATACGCAGTATTTT. Translating gives CASSMRDLAGGADTQYF.

J is TRBJ2-5 and V is TRBV5-6, with 7 bases lining up with TRBD2. CDR3 length equals 17 residues. V dropped 0 bases and J dropped 0; count of bases not matched to a gene: 8. Germline V gives CDR1 SGHDT, CDR2 YYEEEE. The CDR3 coding sequence is TGTGCCAGCAGCTTGGCCAAAACTAGCGTAAACCAAGAGACCCAGTACTTC. Translation: CASSLAKTSVNQETQYF.

The chain uses TRBV15 and TRBJ1-5; D gene ambiguous. The CDR3 totals 15 residues. V lost 0 bases and J lost 4, with 10 bases in between. The V gene's germline CDR1 is LNHNV and CDR2 YYDKDF (reference sequence). This CDR3 is CATSREGRRNQPQHF. CDR3 DNA sequence: TGTGCCACCAGCAGAGAGGGTCGGAGGAATCAGCCCCAGCATTTT.

The chain carries TRBV5-1 and TRBJ2-5; tentative D call: TRBD2 (7 bases). V lost 5 bases to trimming and J lost 0 bases, with 14 bases between them. Germline assignment: CDR1 SGHRS and CDR2 YFSETQ. This CDR3 has 15 residues. The CDR3 coding sequence is TGCGCCAGCAGGCCGGGGGGCGTGTACCAAGAGACCCAGTACTTC. It yields the protein CASRPGGVYQETQYF.

The chain carries TRBV2 and TRBJ2-1; the match to TRBD2 covers 8 bases. The CDR3 contains 15 residues. Germline V gene lookup returns CDR1 SNHLY and CDR2 FYNNEI. J was trimmed by 2 bases and V by 4 bases; bases with no gene match: 4. The DNA of the CDR3 is TGTGCCAGCAGTGGTGAGCGGGGGCCCTACAATGAGCAGTTCTTC. Protein: CASSGERGPYNEQFF. The whole variable domain, remainder taken from reference TRBV2 and TRBJ2-1, is EPEVTQTPSHQVTQMGQEVILRCVPISNHLYFYWYRQILGQKVEFLVSFYNNEISEKSEIFDDQFSVERPDGSNFTLKIRSTKLEDSAMYFCASSGERGPYNEQFFGPGTRLTVL.

V usage is TRBV11-2 and J usage is TRBJ1-2; 7 bases are shared with TRBD1. This CDR3 has 13 amino acids. V was clipped by 5 bases and J by 6 bases; unmatched bases: 6. The germline gives CDR1 SGHAT, CDR2 FQNNGV. CDR3 nucleotides: TGTGCCAGCAGCCGACAGGGTGCTGATGGCTACACCTTC. Its translation: CASSRQGADGYTF.

The V gene is TRBV14, the J gene TRBJ2-7, with D perhaps matching TRBD2 (6 bases). The CDR3 is made up of 16 amino acids. Germline CDR1 is SGHDN and CDR2 is FVKESK. V was cut by 3 bases and J by 0 bases, with 15 bases left in between. The CDR3 region is CASSQGGALSSYEQYF. DNA of the CDR3: TGTGCCAGCAGCCAGGGCGGGGCACTGAGCTCCTACGAGCAGTACTTC.

The table lists this clone with a count of one. V is TRBV10-1 and J is TRBJ2-2, with 7 bases fitting TRBD1. Germline V gene lookup returns CDR1 WNHNN and CDR2 SYGVQD (reference sequence). Germline trimming cut 7 bases from V and 1 base from J; bases unmatched to any gene: 3. The CDR3 extends over 14 amino acids. As DNA, the CDR3 is TGCGCCAGCAACGGACAGGTGAACACCGGGGAGCTGTTTTTT. Its protein product is CASNGQVNTGELFF.

J is TRBJ1-1 and V is TRBV28; TRBD1 is a possible D gene (6 bases). CDR3 length: 13 residues. Looked up from germline, CDR1 is MDHEN and CDR2 is SYDVKM. V was shortened by 7 bases and J by 10 bases, with 19 bases between the two germline ends. The CDR3 bases are TGTGCCAGCAAGACGGACAGCGCACTCTTAGCTTTCTTT. This sequence encodes CASKTDSALLAFF. Full variable domain (remainder filled in from reference TRBV28 and TRBJ1-1): DVKVTQSSRYLVKRTGEKVFLECVQDMDHENMFWYRQDPGLGLRLIYFSYDVKMKEKGDIPEGYSVSREKKERFSLILESASTNQTSMYLCASKTDSALLAFFGQGTRLTVV.

The V and J genes are TRBV6-5 and TRBJ1-6; a possible D gene is TRBD1 (5 bases). The CDR3 length is 16 residues. Germline V gene sequence: CDR1 MNHEY, CDR2 SVGAGI. With 2 bases removed from V and 1 base from J, the gap between germline ends came to 9 bases. CDR3 nucleotides: TGTGCCAGCAGTTACGACAGTCGATCCTATAATTCACCCCTCCACTTT. Residues: CASSYDSRSYNSPLHF.

The CDR3 loop reads CASSSLGTEKLFF. The CDR3 region has the DNA TGTGCCAGCAGTTCACTCGGGACAGAAAAACTGTTTTTT. V and J are TRBV6-5 and TRBJ1-4, with D possibly matching TRBD1 (6 bases). The CDR3 runs to 13 residues. V lost 4 bases and J 8 bases, leaving 11 bases between the germline ends. Germline V gene sequence: CDR1 MNHEY, CDR2 SVGAGI.

This chain joins TRBV2 and TRBJ1-2, with TRBD1 as a possible D gene (5 bases). CDR1 and CDR2 (germline): SNHLY, FYNNEI. CDR3 length equals 13 residues. Trimming removed 4 bases at V and 4 bases at J, with 10 bases between. The CDR3 sequence: CASSGQTPYGYTF. Here the CDR3 DNA reads TGTGCCAGCAGTGGACAGACGCCCTATGGCTACACCTTC. Filled out from reference TRBV2 and TRBJ1-2, the complete variable domain reads EPEVTQTPSHQVTQMGQEVILRCVPISNHLYFYWYRQILGQKVEFLVSFYNNEISEKSEIFDDQFSVERPDGSNFTLKIRSTKLEDSAMYFCASSGQTPYGYTFGSGTRLTVV.

This clone was seen only once. The V call is TRBV4-2, the J call TRBJ1-5; 9 nucleotides agree with TRBD1. Germline V gives CDR1 LGHNA, CDR2 YNFKEQ. This CDR3 is 17 amino acids long. Losses at the gene ends were 2 bases for V and 2 bases for J; bases not matched to a gene: 7. The CDR3 bases are TGTGCCAGCAGCCAACCGACAGGGGGTCATGGCAATCAGCCCCAGCATTTT. It specifies CASSQPTGGHGNQPQHF.

Of note for this clone: Additional DNA sequences in this sample encode the identical CDR3. V gene TRBV28 combines with J gene TRBJ1-1; TRBD1 matches at 8 bases. The germline V gene has CDR1 MDHEN and CDR2 SYDVKM. The CDR3 is 15 residues long. V shed 4 bases, J shed 2 bases, and the junction held 6 bases outside the gene matches. The CDR3 protein is CASSSTGTGNTEAFF. CDR3 sequence (DNA): TGTGCCAGCAGTTCGACCGGGACAGGTAACACTGAAGCTTTCTTT.

The chain combines TRBV7-2 with TRBJ2-6; 8 nucleotides agree with TRBD1. J was trimmed by 2 bases and V by 3 bases; bases with no gene match: 6. Germline CDR1 is SGHTA and CDR2 is FQGNSA. CDR3 size: 17 residues. The CDR3 region has the DNA TGTGCCAGCAGCTTGGGTAACAGGGGGACTGGGGCCAACGTCCTGACTTTC. Translation: CASSLGNRGTGANVLTF.

The CDR3 spells CASSLEATRNQPQHF. The DNA of the CDR3 is TGTGCCAGCAGCTTAGAAGCGACCCGCAATCAGCCCCAGCATTTT. This chain joins TRBV7-6 and TRBJ1-5; D is ambiguous. The CDR3 length is 15 residues. Germline V gene lookup returns CDR1 SGHVS and CDR2 FNYEAQ. V was clipped by 1 base and J by 2 bases, with 9 bases between them.